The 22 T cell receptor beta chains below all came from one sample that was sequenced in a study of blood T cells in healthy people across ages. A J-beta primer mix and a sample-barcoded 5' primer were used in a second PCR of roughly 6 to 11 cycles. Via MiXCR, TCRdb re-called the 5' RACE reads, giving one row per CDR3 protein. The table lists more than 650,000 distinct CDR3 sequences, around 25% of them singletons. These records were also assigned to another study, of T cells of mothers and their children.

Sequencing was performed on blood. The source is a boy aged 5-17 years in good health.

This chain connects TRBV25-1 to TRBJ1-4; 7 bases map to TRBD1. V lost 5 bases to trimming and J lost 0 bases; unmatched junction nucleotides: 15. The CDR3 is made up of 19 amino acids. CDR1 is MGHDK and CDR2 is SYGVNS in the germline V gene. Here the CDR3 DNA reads TGTGCCAGCAGTTTAATCAGGGGACAGCCCAGTGCAACTAATGAAAAACTGTTTTTT. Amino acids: CASSLIRGQPSATNEKLFF.

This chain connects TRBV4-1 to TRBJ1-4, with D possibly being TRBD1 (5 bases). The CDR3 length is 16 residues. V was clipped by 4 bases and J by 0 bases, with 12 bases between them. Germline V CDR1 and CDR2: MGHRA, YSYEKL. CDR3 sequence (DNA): TGCGCCAGCAGCCCCCCAGGGAGTGCAACTAATGAAAAACTGTTTTTT. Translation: CASSPPGSATNEKLFF.

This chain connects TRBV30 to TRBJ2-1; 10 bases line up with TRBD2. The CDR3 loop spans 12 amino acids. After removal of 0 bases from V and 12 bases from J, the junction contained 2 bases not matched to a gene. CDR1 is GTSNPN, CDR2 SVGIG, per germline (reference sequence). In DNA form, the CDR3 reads TGTGCCTGGAGTGTTAGCGGGGGGTCGCAGTTCTTC. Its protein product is CAWSVSGGSQFF. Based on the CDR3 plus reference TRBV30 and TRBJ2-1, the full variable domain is SQTIHQWPATLVQPVGSPLSLECTVEGTSNPNLYWYRQAAGRGLQLLFYSVGIGQISSEVPQNLSASRPQDRQFILSSKKLLLSDSGFYLCAWSVSGGSQFFGPGTRLTVL.

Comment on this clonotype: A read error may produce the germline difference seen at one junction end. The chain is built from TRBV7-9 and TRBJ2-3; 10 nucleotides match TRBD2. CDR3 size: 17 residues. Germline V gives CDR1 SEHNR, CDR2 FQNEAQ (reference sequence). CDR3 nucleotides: TGTGCCAGCAGAAGCAAGGCTAGCGGGAGTATCACAGATACGCACTATTTT. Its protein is CASRSKASGSITDTHYF.

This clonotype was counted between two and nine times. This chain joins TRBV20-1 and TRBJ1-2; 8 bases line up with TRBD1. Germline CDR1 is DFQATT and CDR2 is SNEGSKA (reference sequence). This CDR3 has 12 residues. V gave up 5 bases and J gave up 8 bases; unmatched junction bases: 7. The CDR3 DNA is TGCAGTGCTGGACAGGGATCAGGCGGCTACACCTTC. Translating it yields CSAGQGSGGYTF.

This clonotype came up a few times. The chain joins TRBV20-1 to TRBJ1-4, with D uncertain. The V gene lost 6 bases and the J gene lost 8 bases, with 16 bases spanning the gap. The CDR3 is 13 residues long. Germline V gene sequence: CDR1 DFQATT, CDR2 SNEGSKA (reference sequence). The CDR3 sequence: CSASDSYAEKLFF. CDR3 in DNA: TGCAGTGCCTCGGATAGTTACGCGGAAAAACTGTTTTTT.

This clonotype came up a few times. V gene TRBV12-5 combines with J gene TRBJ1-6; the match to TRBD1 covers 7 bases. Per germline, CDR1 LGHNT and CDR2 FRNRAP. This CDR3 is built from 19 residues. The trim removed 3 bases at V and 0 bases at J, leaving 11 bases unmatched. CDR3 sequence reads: CASGFRDRGLSSYNSPLHF. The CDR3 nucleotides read TGTGCTAGTGGTTTCCGGGACAGAGGCCTGAGCTCCTATAATTCACCCCTCCACTTT.

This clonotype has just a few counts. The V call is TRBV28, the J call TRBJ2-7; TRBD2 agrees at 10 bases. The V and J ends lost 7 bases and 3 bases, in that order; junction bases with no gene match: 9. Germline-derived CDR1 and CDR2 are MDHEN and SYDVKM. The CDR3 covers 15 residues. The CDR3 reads CASNPAGGLFYEQYF. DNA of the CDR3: TGTGCCAGCAACCCAGCGGGGGGGCTTTTCTACGAGCAGTACTTC.

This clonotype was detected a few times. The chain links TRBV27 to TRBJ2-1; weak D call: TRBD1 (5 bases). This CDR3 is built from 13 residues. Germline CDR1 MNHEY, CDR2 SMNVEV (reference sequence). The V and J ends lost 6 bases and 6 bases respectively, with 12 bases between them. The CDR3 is CASSITGSNEQFF. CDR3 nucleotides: TGTGCCAGCAGCATCACAGGATCCAATGAGCAGTTCTTC.

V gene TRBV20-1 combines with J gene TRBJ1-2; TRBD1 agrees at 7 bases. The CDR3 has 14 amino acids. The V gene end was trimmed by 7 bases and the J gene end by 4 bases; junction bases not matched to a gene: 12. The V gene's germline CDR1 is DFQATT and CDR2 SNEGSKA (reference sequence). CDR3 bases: TGCAGTGGTCGGACAGGATCAACCTTCTATGGCTACACCTTC. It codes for CSGRTGSTFYGYTF.

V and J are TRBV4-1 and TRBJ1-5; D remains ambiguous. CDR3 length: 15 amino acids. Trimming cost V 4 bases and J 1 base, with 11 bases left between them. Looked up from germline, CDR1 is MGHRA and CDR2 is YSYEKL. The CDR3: CASSLSVRSNQPQHF. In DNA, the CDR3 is TGCGCCAGCAGCCTTAGTGTCAGAAGCAATCAGCCCCAGCATTTT.

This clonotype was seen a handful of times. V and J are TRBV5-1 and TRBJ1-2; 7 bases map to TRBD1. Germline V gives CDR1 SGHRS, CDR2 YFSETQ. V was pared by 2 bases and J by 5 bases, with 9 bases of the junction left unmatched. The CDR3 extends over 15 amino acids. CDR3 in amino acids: CASSFGQALGYGYTF. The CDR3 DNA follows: TGCGCCAGCAGCTTCGGACAGGCGTTGGGGTATGGCTACACCTTC.

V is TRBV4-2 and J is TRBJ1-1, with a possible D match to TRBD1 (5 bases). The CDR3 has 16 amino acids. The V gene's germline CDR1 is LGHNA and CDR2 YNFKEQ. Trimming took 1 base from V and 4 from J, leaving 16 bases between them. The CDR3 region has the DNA TGTGCCAGCAGCCAAGCTTCGGGGGATTTGGGCACTGAAGCTTTCTTT. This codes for CASSQASGDLGTEAFF.

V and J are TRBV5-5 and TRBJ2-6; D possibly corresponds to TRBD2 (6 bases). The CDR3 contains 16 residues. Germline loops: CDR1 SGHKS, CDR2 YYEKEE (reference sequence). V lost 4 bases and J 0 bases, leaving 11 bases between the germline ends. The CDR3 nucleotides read TGTGCCAGCAGCGCGGGACGGCTCTCTGGGGCCAACGTCCTGACTTTC. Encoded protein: CASSAGRLSGANVLTF.

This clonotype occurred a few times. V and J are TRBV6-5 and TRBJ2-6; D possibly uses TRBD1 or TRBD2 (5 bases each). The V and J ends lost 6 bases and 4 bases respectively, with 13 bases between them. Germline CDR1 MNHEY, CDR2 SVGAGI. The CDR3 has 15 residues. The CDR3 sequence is CASRSTGGGANVLTF. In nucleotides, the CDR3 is TGTGCCAGCAGGTCTACAGGCGGGGGGGCCAACGTCCTGACTTTC.

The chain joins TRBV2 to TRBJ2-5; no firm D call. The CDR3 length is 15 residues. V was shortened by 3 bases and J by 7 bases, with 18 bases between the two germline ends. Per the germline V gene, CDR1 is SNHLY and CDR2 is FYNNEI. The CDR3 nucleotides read TGTGCCAGCAGTGACCTGACCGTGATTCGGGTGACCCAGTACTTC. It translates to CASSDLTVIRVTQYF.

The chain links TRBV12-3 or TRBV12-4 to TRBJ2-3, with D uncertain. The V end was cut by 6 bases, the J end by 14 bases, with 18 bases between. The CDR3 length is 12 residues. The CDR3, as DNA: TGTGCCAGCAGCTTGGGCCCGCTTAAGACGTATTTT. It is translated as CASSLGPLKTYF.

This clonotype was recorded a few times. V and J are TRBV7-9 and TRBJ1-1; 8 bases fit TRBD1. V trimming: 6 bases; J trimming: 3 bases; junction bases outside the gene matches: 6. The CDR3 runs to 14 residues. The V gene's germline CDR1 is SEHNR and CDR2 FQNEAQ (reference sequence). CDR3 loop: CASRPQGAYTEAFF. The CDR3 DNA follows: TGTGCCAGCAGACCCCAGGGGGCGTACACTGAAGCTTTCTTT.

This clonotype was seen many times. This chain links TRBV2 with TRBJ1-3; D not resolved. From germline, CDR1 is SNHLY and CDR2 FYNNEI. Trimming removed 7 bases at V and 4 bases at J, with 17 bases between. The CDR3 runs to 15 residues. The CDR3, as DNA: TGTGCCAGCATTCGTCCGGTCAGCGAAGGAAACACCATATATTTT. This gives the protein CASIRPVSEGNTIYF. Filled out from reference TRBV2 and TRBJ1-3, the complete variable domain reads EPEVTQTPSHQVTQMGQEVILRCVPISNHLYFYWYRQILGQKVEFLVSFYNNEISEKSEIFDDQFSVERPDGSNFTLKIRSTKLEDSAMYFCASIRPVSEGNTIYFGEGSWLTVV.

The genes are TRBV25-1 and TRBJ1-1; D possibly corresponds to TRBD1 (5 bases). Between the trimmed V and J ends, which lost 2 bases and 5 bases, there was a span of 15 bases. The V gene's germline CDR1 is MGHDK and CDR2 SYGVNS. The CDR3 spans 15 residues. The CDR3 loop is CASSEMMGGGTEAFF. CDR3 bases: TGTGCCAGCAGTGAAATGATGGGGGGTGGAACTGAAGCTTTCTTT.

This CDR3 reads CASSLARTGSNSPLHF. The CDR3 coding sequence is TGCGCCAGCAGCTTGGCCAGGACAGGGAGTAATTCACCCCTCCACTTT. The chain carries TRBV5-1 and TRBJ1-6; 8 bases fit TRBD1. The CDR3 extends over 16 amino acids. Germline V gene sequence: CDR1 SGHRS, CDR2 YFSETQ. J was trimmed by 6 bases and V by 0 bases; bases with no gene match: 5. The full variable domain, with the rest looked up from reference TRBV5-1 and TRBJ1-6, is KAGVTQTPRYLIKTRGQQVTLSCSPISGHRSVSWYQQTPGQGLQFLFEYFSETQRNKGNFPGRFSGRQFSNSRSEMNVSTLELGDSALYLCASSLARTGSNSPLHFGNGTRLTVT.

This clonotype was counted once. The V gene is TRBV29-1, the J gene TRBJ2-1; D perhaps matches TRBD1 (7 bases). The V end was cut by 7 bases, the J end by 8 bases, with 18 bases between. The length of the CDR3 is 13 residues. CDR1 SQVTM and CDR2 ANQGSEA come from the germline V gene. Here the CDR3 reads CSAQGGRRDEQFF. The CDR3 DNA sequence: TGCAGCGCTCAGGGGGGACGTAGGGATGAGCAGTTCTTC.